This T cell receptor (beta chain) derives from a study of blood T cell repertoires in COVID-19. Study details: COVID-19 samples collected from the United States, Italy and Spain covered acute and convalescent phases.

Profiled with immunoSEQ multiplex PCR; TCRdb holds only in-frame clones, not every one. This repertoire shows some 330,000 clones, around 83% found once; its top ten account for approximately 5%. What the recovered Cohort 3 donors had was two negative PCRs, clearance, or symptom resolution. CDR1 is SGDLS and CDR2 is YYNGEE in the germline V gene. CDR3 length: 17 amino acids. The V gene lost 4 bases and the J gene lost 0 bases, with 19 bases spanning the gap. The origin of this receptor is a woman aged 45-65 years who had recovered from COVID-19. This chain links TRBV9 with TRBJ1-1, with D unresolved. Sample: PBMCs or T cells enriched from blood (not recorded which). In DNA, the CDR3 is TGTGCCAGCAGCCTCGGAGGAGACGGGGTCGTGAACACTGAAGCTTTCTTT. Protein sequence: CASSLGGDGVVNTEAFF. Filled out from reference TRBV9 and TRBJ1-1, the complete variable domain reads DSGVTQTPKHLITATGQRVTLRCSPRSGDLSVYWYQQSLDQGLQFLIQYYNGEERAKGNILERFSAQQFPDLHSELNLSSLELGDSALYFCASSLGGDGVVNTEAFFGQGTRLTVV.